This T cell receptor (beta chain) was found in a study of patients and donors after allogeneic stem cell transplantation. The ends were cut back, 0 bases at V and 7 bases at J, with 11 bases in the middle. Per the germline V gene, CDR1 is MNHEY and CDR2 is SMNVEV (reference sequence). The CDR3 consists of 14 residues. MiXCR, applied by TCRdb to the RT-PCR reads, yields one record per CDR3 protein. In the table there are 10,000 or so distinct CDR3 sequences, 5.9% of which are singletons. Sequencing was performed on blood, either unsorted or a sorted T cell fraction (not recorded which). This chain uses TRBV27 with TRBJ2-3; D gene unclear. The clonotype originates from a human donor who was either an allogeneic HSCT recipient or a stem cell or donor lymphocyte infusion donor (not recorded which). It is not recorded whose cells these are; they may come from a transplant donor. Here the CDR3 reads CASSLSLGKNTQYF. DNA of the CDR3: TGTGCCAGCAGTTTATCGTTGGGGAAAAATACGCAGTATTTT.